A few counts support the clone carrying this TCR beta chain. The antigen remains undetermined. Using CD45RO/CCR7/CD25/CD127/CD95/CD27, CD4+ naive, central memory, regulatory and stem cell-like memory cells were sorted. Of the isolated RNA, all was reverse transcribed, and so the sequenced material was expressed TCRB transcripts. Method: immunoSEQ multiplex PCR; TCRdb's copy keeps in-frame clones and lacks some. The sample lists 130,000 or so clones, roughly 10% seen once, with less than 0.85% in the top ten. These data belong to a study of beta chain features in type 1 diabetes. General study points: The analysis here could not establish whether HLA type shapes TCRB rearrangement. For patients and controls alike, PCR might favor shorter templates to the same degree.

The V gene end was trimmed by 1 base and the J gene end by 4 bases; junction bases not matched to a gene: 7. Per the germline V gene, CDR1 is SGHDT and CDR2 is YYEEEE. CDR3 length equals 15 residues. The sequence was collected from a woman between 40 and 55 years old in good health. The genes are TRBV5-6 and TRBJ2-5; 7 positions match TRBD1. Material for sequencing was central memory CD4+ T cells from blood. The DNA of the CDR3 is TGTGCCAGCAGCTTGTGGGACAGTGGAAGAGAGACCCAGTACTTC. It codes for CASSLWDSGRETQYF.